This section outlines one TCR beta chain sequence together with its context. What it binds is unknown. These data belong to a study of T-cell reconstitution after alpha-beta-depleted transplantation in children. Study outcomes and limitations: Reported findings indicate that, about two months after transplant, alpha-beta T cells came from several hundred expanded clones, which were derived from non-depleted graft cells. Day-60 TCRbeta diversity that was high in some patients was derived from surviving recipient T cells and thymic progenitors.

This sample's TCRbeta library carried unique molecular identifier barcodes. TCRdb called the PCR reads again in MiXCR, with one record for every CDR3 protein. The data contain more than 400,000 distinct CDR3 sequences, roughly 10% of them singletons. The germline V gene has CDR1 KGHDR and CDR2 SFDVKD. V gave up 0 bases and J gave up 9 bases, with 16 bases separating them. The CDR3 has 15 amino acids. The TCR was taken from a female patient under 10 years old who had a stem cell transplant for aplastic anemia, so the T cells may come from the graft donor. The V gene is TRBV24-1, the J gene TRBJ2-5; a possible D gene is TRBD2 (6 bases). The sample consisted of PBMCs, mostly from graft donor cells, taken 180 days after TCRalphabeta/CD19-depleted stem cell transplant. The CDR3, as DNA: TGTGCCACCAGTGATTTGTCCGAGGACCGGAGGGCCCAGTACTTC. Its protein is CATSDLSEDRRAQYF.